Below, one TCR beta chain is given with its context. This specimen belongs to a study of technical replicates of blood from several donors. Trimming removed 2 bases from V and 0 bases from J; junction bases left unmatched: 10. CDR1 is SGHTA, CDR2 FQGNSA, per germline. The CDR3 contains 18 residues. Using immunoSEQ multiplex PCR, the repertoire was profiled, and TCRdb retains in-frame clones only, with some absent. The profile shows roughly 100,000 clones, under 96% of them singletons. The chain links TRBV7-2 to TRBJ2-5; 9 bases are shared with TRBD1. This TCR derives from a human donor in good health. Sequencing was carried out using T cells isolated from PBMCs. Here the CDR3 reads CASSLRNTWTGDQETQYF. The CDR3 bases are TGTGCCAGCAGCTTAAGGAATACCTGGACAGGGGACCAAGAGACCCAGTACTTC.